Listed below are T cell receptor beta chains from one sample, sequenced in a study of vaccination and CD4 T cells after COVID-19. These TCRs' antigens remain unknown. TCRdb fed the PCR reads into MiXCR, producing one record per CDR3 protein. The sample shows roughly 12,000 distinct CDR3 sequences, about 61% of them seen only once. Material for sequencing was CD4+ T cells from blood, cultured in vitro. The receptors derive from a human donor who had recovered from COVID-19. CDR3s include the opening cysteine and the closing phenylalanine or tryptophan. Fields, in order: V gene, clone size, D gene, J gene, CDR3 DNA, CDR3 protein. A D gene is named only where the DNA matches it firmly. Not all rows give a size; the values are once, few, many and, for expanded clones, a class.

v_gene: TRBV20-1; abundance: NA; d_gene: TRBD1; j_gene: TRBJ1-2; CDR3nt: TGCAGTGGGGACAGGACTAACTATGGCTACACCTTC; CDR3aa: CSGDRTNYGYTF
v_gene: TRBV5-4; abundance: NA; d_gene: NA; j_gene: TRBJ2-7; CDR3nt: TGTGCCAGCAGCGCCACTGCTGGATATGCCTACGAGCAGTACTTC; CDR3aa: CASSATAGYAYEQYF
v_gene: TRBV2; abundance: NA; d_gene: NA; j_gene: TRBJ1-1; CDR3nt: TGTGCCAGCAGGGAACTAGACAGGAAGGGGACTGAAGCTTTCTTT; CDR3aa: CASRELDRKGTEAFF
v_gene: TRBV5-1; abundance: NA; d_gene: NA; j_gene: TRBJ2-2; CDR3nt: TGCGCCAGCAGCGGGCCAGGGGTGGACACCGGGGAGCTGTTTTTT; CDR3aa: CASSGPGVDTGELFF
v_gene: TRBV9; abundance: NA; d_gene: NA; j_gene: TRBJ2-3; CDR3nt: TGTGCCAGCAGCCCCTCAGCGGCAGCTAGCACAGATACGCAGTATTTT; CDR3aa: CASSPSAAASTDTQYF
v_gene: TRBV20-1; abundance: NA; d_gene: TRBD1; j_gene: TRBJ1-5; CDR3nt: TGCAGTGCTAGAGATCCAAGACAGGGGGCTTCGGATCAGCCCCAGCATTTT; CDR3aa: CSARDPRQGASDQPQHF
v_gene: TRBV15; abundance: once; d_gene: TRBD1; j_gene: TRBJ2-2; CDR3nt: TGTGCCACCAGCAGCTCGACCCAGGGGGCGAACACCGGGGAGCTGTTTTTT; CDR3aa: CATSSSTQGANTGELFF
v_gene: TRBV7-2; abundance: NA; d_gene: TRBD1; j_gene: TRBJ1-6; CDR3nt: TGTGCCAGCAGCTTATTGGGACAGGGCGATTCACCCCTCCACTTT; CDR3aa: CASSLLGQGDSPLHF
v_gene: TRBV20-1; abundance: NA; d_gene: TRBD2; j_gene: TRBJ2-5; CDR3nt: TGCAGTGCTAGAGATGTTTCGGGAGGGGCCCAAGAGACCCAGTACTTC; CDR3aa: CSARDVSGGAQETQYF
v_gene: TRBV20-1; abundance: NA; d_gene: TRBD2; j_gene: TRBJ2-7; CDR3nt: TGCAGTGCTAACCCCCTTGGTGGGGACTACCAATACGAGCAGTACTTC; CDR3aa: CSANPLGGDYQYEQYF
v_gene: TRBV7-2; abundance: NA; d_gene: NA; j_gene: TRBJ1-1; CDR3nt: TGTGCCAGCAGCTTAAGAAGACAGGAGAAGTCTGAAGCTTTCTTT; CDR3aa: CASSLRRQEKSEAFF
v_gene: TRBV2; abundance: once; d_gene: NA; j_gene: TRBJ2-5; CDR3nt: TGTGCCAGCGACAGCGATTACGGAGAGACCCAGTACTTC; CDR3aa: CASDSDYGETQYF
v_gene: TRBV5-4; abundance: NA; d_gene: NA; j_gene: TRBJ1-1; CDR3nt: TGTGCCAGCGGCTTGGCCAGCAGGCCGAACACTGAAGCTTTCTTT; CDR3aa: CASGLASRPNTEAFF
v_gene: TRBV6-1; abundance: NA; d_gene: NA; j_gene: TRBJ2-2; CDR3nt: TGTGCCAGCAGTAGGGCGGCGAACACCGGGGAGCTGTTTTTT; CDR3aa: CASSRAANTGELFF
v_gene: TRBV5-5; abundance: NA; d_gene: NA; j_gene: TRBJ1-2; CDR3nt: TGTGCCAGCAGCCCCGCGGGGGGAAGTACAACCGATGGCTACACCTTC; CDR3aa: CASSPAGGSTTDGYTF
v_gene: TRBV12-3/TRBV12-4; abundance: NA; d_gene: NA; j_gene: TRBJ2-3; CDR3nt: TGTGCCAGCAGTTTTACGAGTGGAGATACGCAGTATTTT; CDR3aa: CASSFTSGDTQYF
v_gene: TRBV27; abundance: NA; d_gene: NA; j_gene: TRBJ1-1; CDR3nt: TGTGCCAGCAGTTTACGCGGGGCCGGGATGAACACTGAAGCTTTCTTT; CDR3aa: CASSLRGAGMNTEAFF
v_gene: TRBV24-1; abundance: NA; d_gene: NA; j_gene: TRBJ2-3; CDR3nt: TGTGCCACCAGTGACGGGCAGCTCCGCACAGATACGCAGTATTTT; CDR3aa: CATSDGQLRTDTQYF
v_gene: TRBV20-1; abundance: once; d_gene: NA; j_gene: TRBJ2-7; CDR3nt: TGCAGTGCTAGAGGGACGGGAAGGCGGGATCTCCACGAGCAGTACTTC; CDR3aa: CSARGTGRRDLHEQYF
v_gene: TRBV28; abundance: NA; d_gene: TRBD1; j_gene: TRBJ2-1; CDR3nt: TGTGCCAGCAGACCGCCGGGACAGGGATACAATGAGCAGTTCTTC; CDR3aa: CASRPPGQGYNEQFF
v_gene: TRBV7-9; abundance: once; d_gene: NA; j_gene: TRBJ1-1; CDR3nt: TGTGCCAGCAGCTTAGGGGGGCTCCACACTGAAGCTTTCTTT; CDR3aa: CASSLGGLHTEAFF
v_gene: TRBV21-1; abundance: NA; d_gene: NA; j_gene: TRBJ2-1; CDR3nt: TGTGCCAGCAGCAAAGGTCCAGCGGGAGGGATGAGGGAGCAGTTCTTC; CDR3aa: CASSKGPAGGMREQFF
v_gene: TRBV27; abundance: NA; d_gene: TRBD1; j_gene: TRBJ1-5; CDR3nt: TGTGCCAGCAGTAGATACAGGGGAACTCAGCCCCAGCATTTT; CDR3aa: CASSRYRGTQPQHF
v_gene: TRBV29-1; abundance: few; d_gene: TRBD1; j_gene: TRBJ1-5; CDR3nt: TGCAGCGTGGAGATGGACAGGGTTGGCAATCAGCCCCAGCATTTT; CDR3aa: CSVEMDRVGNQPQHF
v_gene: TRBV7-8; abundance: few; d_gene: NA; j_gene: TRBJ1-3; CDR3nt: TGTGCCAGCAGCTGGGAGCTTTCTGGAAACACCATATATTTT; CDR3aa: CASSWELSGNTIYF
v_gene: TRBV30; abundance: NA; d_gene: NA; j_gene: TRBJ2-5; CDR3nt: TGTGCCTGGACTGGGAGTAGAGAGACCCAGTACTTC; CDR3aa: CAWTGSRETQYF
v_gene: TRBV5-1; abundance: once; d_gene: NA; j_gene: TRBJ1-5; CDR3nt: TGCGCCAGCAGCTGGACGGGATCCGCGGATCAGCCCCAGCATTTT; CDR3aa: CASSWTGSADQPQHF